The T cell receptor gamma chain described here comes from a study of gamma-delta T cells after stem cell transplantation. TCRdb processed the RT-PCR reads again with the CATT caller. The profile covers more than 1,000 gamma-chain clones, with about three fifths appearing a single time and about 5% taken by the ten largest. This clone has just a few counts. Germline V gene sequence: CDR1 EGSTGY, CDR2 YDSYTSSV. J lost 4 bases, V lost 1 base, and 19 bases had no gene match. The CDR3 contains 18 residues. The sequenced sample was gamma-delta T cells. This clonotype was obtained from a human donor. It is not recorded whose cells these are; they may come from a transplant donor. V and J are TRGV4 and TRGJ1 or TRGJ2. In the absence of a J gene in TCRdb, the DNA was matched to germline to assign it here. The CDR3 sequence is CATWDGRPALRWYYKKLF. For the CDR3, the DNA is TGTGCCACCTGGGATGGACGGCCGGCTCTTCGGTGGTATTATAAGAAACTCTTT.